One sample yielded the 4 T cell receptor beta chains listed below, sequenced in a study of cytomegalovirus exposure and HLA in healthy donors. 60 Vbeta and 13 Jbeta primers were used in PCR. Sequenced by immunoSEQ multiplex PCR; TCRdb stores in-frame clones only, minus some. This sample yields around 170,000 clones, of which 75% to 90% are seen a single time; 1.2% to 1.5% belongs to the top ten. What was sequenced was PBMCs. The receptor source for this set is a girl between 10 and 17 years old in good health and CMV-seropositive.

This rearrangement joins TRBV19 to TRBJ2-1; no firm D call. The germline CDR1 and CDR2 sequences are LNHDA and SQIVND (reference sequence). V was clipped by 4 bases and J by 9 bases, with 22 bases between them. The CDR3 is made up of 16 amino acids. This CDR3 reads CASSKSPRNLRGEQFF. The CDR3 DNA is TGTGCCAGTAGTAAATCCCCGAGAAACTTAAGAGGTGAGCAGTTCTTC. The variable domain in full, completed from reference TRBV19 and TRBJ2-1, reads DGGITQSPKYLFRKEGQNVTLSCEQNLNHDAMYWYRQDPGQGLRLIYYSQIVNDFQKGDIAEGYSVSREKKESFPLTVTSAQKNPTAFYLCASSKSPRNLRGEQFFGPGTRLTVL.

The chain links TRBV14 to TRBJ2-3; D is uncertain. CDR1 and CDR2 from the germline V gene are SGHDN and FVKESK. V shed 0 bases and J shed 9 bases, with 10 bases lying between them. The CDR3 spans 13 residues. The CDR3: CASSQDQAGTQYF. As DNA, the CDR3 is TGTGCCAGCAGCCAAGATCAAGCCGGGACGCAGTATTTT.

The chain is built from TRBV9 and TRBJ1-1; D gene uncertain. CDR3 size: 15 residues. With 0 bases removed from V and 3 bases from J, the gap between germline ends came to 12 bases. Germline CDR1 reads SGDLS; CDR2 reads YYNGEE. The CDR3 sequence is CASSVGGRLDTEAFF. CDR3 sequence (DNA): TGTGCCAGCAGCGTAGGAGGGAGGTTGGACACTGAAGCTTTCTTT.

V usage is TRBV6-5 and J usage is TRBJ2-7; 7 bases are a match to TRBD2. The CDR3 has 14 residues. Per the germline V gene, CDR1 is MNHEY and CDR2 is SVGAGI. The V segment lost 4 bases and the J segment 2 bases; nucleotides outside the gene matches: 5. CDR3 in amino acids: CASSSSREAYEQYF. CDR3 nucleotide sequence: TGTGCCAGCAGTTCATCTCGGGAGGCCTACGAGCAGTACTTC.